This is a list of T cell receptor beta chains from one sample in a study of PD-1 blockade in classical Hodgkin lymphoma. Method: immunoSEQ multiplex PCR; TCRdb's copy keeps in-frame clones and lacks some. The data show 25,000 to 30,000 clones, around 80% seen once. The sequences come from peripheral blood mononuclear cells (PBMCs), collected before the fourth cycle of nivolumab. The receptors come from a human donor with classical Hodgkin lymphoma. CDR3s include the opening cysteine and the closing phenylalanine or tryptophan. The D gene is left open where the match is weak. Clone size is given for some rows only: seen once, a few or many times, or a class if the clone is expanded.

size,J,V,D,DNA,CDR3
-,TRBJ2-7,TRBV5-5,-,TGTGCCAGCAGCTTAGGAGGGGGTTATAAGGAGGGGTACGAGCAGTACTTC,CASSLGGGYKEGYEQYF
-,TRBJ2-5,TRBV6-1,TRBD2,TGTGCCAGCGTGCTAGCGGGGAACCAAGAGACCCAGTACTTC,CASVLAGNQETQYF
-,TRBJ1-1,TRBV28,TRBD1,TGTGCCAGCACCTCGGGACAGATGAACACTGAAGCTTTCTTT,CASTSGQMNTEAFF
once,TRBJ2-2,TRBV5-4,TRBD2,TGTGCCAGCAGCCCCCAGGCACTAGCGGGAGCCGGGGAGCTGTTTTTT,CASSPQALAGAGELFF
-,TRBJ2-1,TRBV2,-,TGTGCCAGCAGGACTGACTACAATGAGCAGTTCTTC,CASRTDYNEQFF
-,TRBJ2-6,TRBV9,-,TGTGCCAGCAGCGTAACCGGGGACGGATCAGTCTCTGGGGCCAACGTCCTGACTTTC,CASSVTGDGSVSGANVLTF
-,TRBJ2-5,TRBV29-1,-,TGCAGCAAAAGGACCCAAGAGACCCAGTACTTC,CSKRTQETQYF
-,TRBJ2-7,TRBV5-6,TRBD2,TGTGCCAGCAGCCCTGGGGGGGGAGGTTTTGAACAGTACTTC,CASSPGGGGFEQYF
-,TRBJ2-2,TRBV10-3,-,TGTGCCATCAGAAATTCTGCCGGGGAGCTGTTTTTT,CAIRNSAGELFF
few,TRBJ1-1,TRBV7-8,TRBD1,TGTGCCAGCAGCTTAGTAGGGGGCGCCATGAACACTGAAGCTTTCTTT,CASSLVGGAMNTEAFF
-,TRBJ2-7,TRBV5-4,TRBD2,TGTGCCAGCAGCTTGGGGTACGGCGGGAGCACAACGGAGCAGTACTTC,CASSLGYGGSTTEQYF
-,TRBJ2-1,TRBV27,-,TGTGCCAGCAGTCGCCTCTACCAGACGACCAATGAGCAGTTCTTC,CASSRLYQTTNEQFF
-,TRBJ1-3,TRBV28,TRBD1,TGTGCCAGCAGCCAAATGGGCCCCAGGGGGCCTGGAAACACCATATATTTT,CASSQMGPRGPGNTIYF
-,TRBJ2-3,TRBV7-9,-,TGTGCCAGCAGCCGGCCTGTCTGGGGCACAGATACGCAGTATTTT,CASSRPVWGTDTQYF
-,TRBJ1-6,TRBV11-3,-,TGTGCCAGCAGCCAGGACAGTAATTCACCCCTCCACTTT,CASSQDSNSPLHF
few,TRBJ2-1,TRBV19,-,TGTGCCTCCAGTACTGATGGGGGGAAGGAGCAGTTCTTC,CASSTDGGKEQFF